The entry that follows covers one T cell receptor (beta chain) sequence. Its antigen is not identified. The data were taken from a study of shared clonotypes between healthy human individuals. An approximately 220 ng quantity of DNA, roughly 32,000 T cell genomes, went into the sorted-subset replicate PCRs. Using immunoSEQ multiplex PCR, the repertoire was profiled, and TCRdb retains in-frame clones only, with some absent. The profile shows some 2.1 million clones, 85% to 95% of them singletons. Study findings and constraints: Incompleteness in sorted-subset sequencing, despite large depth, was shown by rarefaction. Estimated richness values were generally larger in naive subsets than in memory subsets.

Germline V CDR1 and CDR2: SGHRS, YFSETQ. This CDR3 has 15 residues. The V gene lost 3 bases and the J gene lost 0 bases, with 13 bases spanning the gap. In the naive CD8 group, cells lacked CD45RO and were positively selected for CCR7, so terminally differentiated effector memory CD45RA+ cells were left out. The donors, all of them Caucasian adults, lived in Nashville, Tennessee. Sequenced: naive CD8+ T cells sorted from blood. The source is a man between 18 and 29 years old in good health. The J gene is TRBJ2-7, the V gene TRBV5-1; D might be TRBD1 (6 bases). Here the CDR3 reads CASSSYRDNSYEQYF. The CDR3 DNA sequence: TGCGCCAGCAGCTCATACCGGGACAACTCCTACGAGCAGTACTTC.